Following are 28 T cell receptor beta chains from one sample sequenced in a study of blood T cell repertoires in COVID-19. Sequencing was performed with immunoSEQ multiplex PCR; in TCRdb, only in-frame clones are kept and a portion is missing. The sample carries about 76,000 clones, about 85% recorded once. The sample taken for sequencing was peripheral blood. These receptors originate from a man aged 55 to 69 with COVID-19, enrolled during active disease.

The V and J genes are TRBV10-2 and TRBJ1-4; 8 bases fit TRBD1. CDR3 size: 15 residues. Germline V CDR1 and CDR2: WSHSY, SAAADI. V was clipped by 3 bases and J by 6 bases; unmatched bases: 6. The CDR3 DNA is TGCGCCAGCAGTGATTGGTCAGGGGGCGATGAAAAACTGTTTTTT. Protein sequence: CASSDWSGGDEKLFF.

The chain recombines TRBV7-9 with TRBJ1-6; perhaps TRBD1 as D (6 bases). V was pared by 1 base and J by 4 bases, with 11 bases between. This CDR3 spans 16 amino acids. The germline V gene encodes CDR1 SEHNR and CDR2 FQNEAQ (reference sequence). CDR3 bases: TGTGCCAGCAGCTTAGAAGGGGGGGCATATAATTCACCCCTCCACTTT. Translating it yields CASSLEGGAYNSPLHF.

This chain connects TRBV24-1 to TRBJ1-1, with no clear D. Trimming cost V 4 bases and J 4 bases, with 12 bases left between them. From germline, CDR1 is KGHDR and CDR2 SFDVKD. The CDR3 runs to 14 residues. CDR3 bases: TGTGCCACCAGTGACTCAGAGGCGGGCACTGAAGCTTTCTTT. Amino acid sequence: CATSDSEAGTEAFF.

The chain couples TRBV7-6 to TRBJ2-3; 14 bases agree with TRBD2. Germline V gene sequence: CDR1 SGHVS, CDR2 FNYEAQ. This CDR3 contains 17 residues. With 5 bases clipped from V and 1 base from J, the junction kept 5 bases outside the gene matches. CDR3 DNA: TGTGCCAGCAGCCGAGGACTAGCGGGAGGTGGCACAGATACGCAGTATTTT. As protein: CASSRGLAGGGTDTQYF.

V is TRBV7-9 and J is TRBJ1-6, with 8 positions matching TRBD1. The CDR3 covers 13 residues. The J segment lost 15 bases and the V segment lost 5 bases, leaving 9 bases of the junction unmatched. From germline, CDR1 is SEHNR and CDR2 FQNEAQ (reference sequence). DNA for the CDR3: TGTGCCAGCAGCCACGGGACAGGATTTCACCTCCACTTT. It yields the protein CASSHGTGFHLHF.

This clone was observed at least ten times. The rearrangement joins TRBV5-5 to TRBJ2-5; 7 positions agree with TRBD1. Germline CDR1 SGHKS, CDR2 YYEKEE (reference sequence). Losses at the gene ends were 5 bases for V and 7 bases for J; bases not matched to a gene: 11. This CDR3 has 14 residues. The CDR3 nucleotides read TGTGCCAGCAGTCCCGGGACAGCAGAAGGGACCCAGTACTTC. It encodes CASSPGTAEGTQYF. Looking up the rest from reference TRBV5-5 and TRBJ2-5 gives the full variable domain: DAGVTQSPTHLIKTRGQQVTLRCSPISGHKSVSWYQQVLGQGPQFIFQYYEKEERGRGNFPDRFSARQFPNYSSELNVNALLLGDSALYLCASSPGTAEGTQYFGPGTRLLVL.

This chain connects TRBV7-2 to TRBJ1-2; D is unclear. The CDR3 extends over 15 amino acids. V gave up 4 bases and J gave up 4 bases, with 16 bases separating them. Germline V gives CDR1 SGHTA, CDR2 FQGNSA. The CDR3 DNA follows: TGTGCCAGCAGCTCAACCGGCTCGGGAACCTATGGCTACACCTTC. The encoded protein is CASSSTGSGTYGYTF. The full variable domain, with the rest looked up from reference TRBV7-2 and TRBJ1-2, is GAGVSQSPSNKVTEKGKDVELRCDPISGHTALYWYRQSLGQGLEFLIYFQGNSAPDKSGLPSDRFSAERTGGSVSTLTIQRTQQEDSAVYLCASSSTGSGTYGYTFGSGTRLTVV.

V and J are TRBV3-1 (or the pseudogene TRBV3-2) and TRBJ2-7, with D possibly being TRBD2 (6 bases). The V end was cut by 1 base, the J end by 0 bases, with 13 bases between. CDR1 is LGHDT, CDR2 YNNKEL, per germline (reference sequence). The CDR3 is made up of 16 amino acids. The CDR3 region has the DNA TGTGCCAGCAGCCAAGGACTAGAAGCGAGCTCCTACGAGCAGTACTTC. Encoded protein: CASSQGLEASSYEQYF.

The chain has TRBV6-5 and TRBJ1-5; D is unresolved. The CDR3 is made up of 16 amino acids. Per the germline V gene, CDR1 is MNHEY and CDR2 is SVGAGI. V lost 0 bases and J 2 bases, leaving 11 bases between the germline ends. CDR3 sequence: CASSYSGSSGNQPQHF. CDR3 sequence (DNA): TGTGCCAGCAGTTACTCTGGCAGTTCAGGCAATCAGCCCCAGCATTTT.

This chain uses TRBV5-6 with TRBJ2-3; D possibly corresponds to TRBD1 (5 bases). The V gene's germline CDR1 is SGHDT and CDR2 YYEEEE. The CDR3 loop spans 17 amino acids. Trimming took 0 bases from V and 2 from J, leaving 16 bases between them. CDR3 sequence reads: CASSLVRTRQYTDTQYF. The CDR3 region has the DNA TGTGCCAGCAGCTTGGTTAGGACGAGACAGTACACAGATACGCAGTATTTT.

The rearrangement uses TRBV6-1 and TRBJ1-5; D is ambiguous. The CDR3 spans 16 residues. In germline, CDR1 is MNHNS, CDR2 SASEGT. The germline V and J ends were trimmed by 4 bases and 0 bases, with 13 bases remaining between them. Written as DNA, the CDR3 is TGTGCCAGCAGTGCCGAGAGGGCGGGTAGCAATCAGCCCCAGCATTTT. It translates to CASSAERAGSNQPQHF.

The chain has TRBV7-2 and TRBJ1-2; 7 bases match TRBD1. J gave up 5 bases and V 3 bases, and 6 bases lay outside the gene matches. The germline V gene encodes CDR1 SGHTA and CDR2 FQGNSA. The CDR3 has 14 residues. CDR3 sequence: CASSFSGGEYGYTF. The CDR3 nucleotides are TGTGCCAGCAGCTTTTCAGGGGGTGAATATGGCTACACCTTC.

This rearrangement joins TRBV18 to TRBJ2-7; perhaps TRBD1 as D (7 bases). The V end was cut by 3 bases, the J end by 5 bases, with 14 bases between. Per germline, CDR1 KGHSH and CDR2 LQKENI. The length of the CDR3 is 14 residues. CDR3 in amino acids: CASSPPSRGDEQYF. The CDR3 DNA is TGTGCCAGCTCACCTCCTAGCAGGGGGGACGAGCAGTACTTC.

The V and J genes are TRBV3-1 (or the pseudogene TRBV3-2) and TRBJ2-4, with 8 bases lining up with TRBD1. The CDR3 spans 17 residues. The V and J ends lost 4 bases and 1 base, in that order; junction bases with no gene match: 9. Germline CDR1 LGHDT, CDR2 YNNKEL (reference sequence). CDR3 sequence: CASSPLPTGDAKNIQYF. CDR3 in DNA: TGTGCCAGCAGCCCACTTCCGACAGGGGACGCCAAAAACATTCAGTACTTC.

The chain combines TRBV6-2 or TRBV6-3 with TRBJ2-5; TRBD2 agrees at 9 bases. CDR3 length: 17 amino acids. Germline loops: CDR1 MNHEY, CDR2 SVGEGT. V trimming: 2 bases; J trimming: 6 bases; junction bases outside the gene matches: 13. The CDR3 sequence: CASSYHLPAGGPQTQYF. CDR3 nucleotide sequence: TGTGCCAGCAGTTACCATCTCCCGGCGGGAGGGCCGCAGACCCAGTACTTC.

This rearrangement joins TRBV3-1 (or the pseudogene TRBV3-2) to TRBJ1-1, with a possible D match to TRBD1 (6 bases). Germline loops: CDR1 LGHDT, CDR2 YNNKEL (reference sequence). Trimming pared 0 bases from V and 10 bases from J, leaving 9 bases between. The CDR3 consists of 12 residues. CDR3 region: CASSQDVGGAFF. The CDR3 nucleotides read TGTGCCAGCAGCCAAGATGTAGGGGGAGCTTTCTTT.

The CDR3 loop reads CASSPEVSSYNEQFF. CDR3 nucleotide sequence: TGTGCCAGCAGCCCGGAGGTGAGCTCCTACAATGAGCAGTTCTTC. This chain joins TRBV3-1 (or the pseudogene TRBV3-2) and TRBJ2-1, with a weak D call TRBD2 (5 bases). V lost 4 bases to trimming and J lost 0 bases, with 10 bases between them. Germline V lookup: CDR1 LGHDT, CDR2 YNNKEL (reference sequence). The CDR3 has 15 amino acids.

The chain is built from TRBV5-1 and TRBJ1-6, with 11 positions matching TRBD1. J gave up 0 bases and V 4 bases, and 6 bases lay outside the gene matches. In germline, CDR1 is SGHRS, CDR2 YFSETQ. This CDR3 is built from 18 residues. The chain's CDR3 is CASSPGTGGSSYNSPLHF. CDR3 coding DNA: TGCGCCAGCAGCCCCGGGACAGGGGGAAGCTCCTATAATTCACCCCTCCACTTT.

The V gene is TRBV5-4, the J gene TRBJ2-2; no clear D gene. The V end was cut by 2 bases, the J end by 1 base, with 6 bases between. The CDR3 is 14 residues long. Germline CDR1 reads SGHNT; CDR2 reads YYREEE (reference sequence). The CDR3 DNA reads TGTGCCAGCAGCTTCGAGAGGAACACCGGGGAGCTGTTTTTT. This codes for CASSFERNTGELFF.

This clone was seen a few times. The V and J genes are TRBV18 and TRBJ1-1; D call uncertain. CDR1 and CDR2 from the germline V gene are KGHSH and LQKENI. The CDR3 runs 16 residues. With 3 bases removed from V and 0 bases from J, the gap between germline ends came to 14 bases. The CDR3 here is CASSPQAGELNTEAFF. CDR3 nucleotide sequence: TGTGCCAGCTCACCCCAGGCGGGAGAACTGAACACTGAAGCTTTCTTT.

The gene calls are TRBV2 and TRBJ2-2; D is perhaps TRBD2 (6 bases). The CDR3 is made up of 13 amino acids. Deletions cut 7 bases from V and 2 bases from J, with 8 bases between. Germline CDR1 and CDR2: SNHLY and FYNNEI. The CDR3 loop is CASKGLNTGELFF. CDR3 coding DNA: TGTGCCAGCAAGGGACTCAACACCGGGGAGCTGTTTTTT. Full variable domain (missing parts from reference TRBV2 and TRBJ2-2): EPEVTQTPSHQVTQMGQEVILRCVPISNHLYFYWYRQILGQKVEFLVSFYNNEISEKSEIFDDQFSVERPDGSNFTLKIRSTKLEDSAMYFCASKGLNTGELFFGEGSRLTVL.

J is TRBJ2-7 and V is TRBV18; 10 nucleotides line up with TRBD2. This CDR3 comprises 16 residues. The ends lost 0 bases at V and 5 bases at J; junction bases unmatched: 7. Looked up from germline, CDR1 is KGHSH and CDR2 is LQKENI. CDR3 coding DNA: TGTGCCAGCTCACCACCCTTGGCTAGCGGGAGTCACGAGCAGTACTTC. Translating it yields CASSPPLASGSHEQYF. The full variable domain, rest sourced from reference TRBV18 and TRBJ2-7, is NAGVMQNPRHLVRRRGQEARLRCSPMKGHSHVYWYRQLPEEGLKFMVYLQKENIIDESGMPKERFSAEFPKEGPSILRIQQVVRGDSAAYFCASSPPLASGSHEQYFGPGTRLTVT.

This chain connects TRBV7-2 to TRBJ2-3; TRBD2 agrees at 7 bases. The CDR3 has 12 residues. CDR1 and CDR2 from the germline V gene are SGHTA and FQGNSA. J was trimmed by 11 bases and V by 5 bases; bases with no gene match: 7. The CDR3 coding sequence is TGTGCCAGCAGCCCCTTCCAGCGGGGGCAGTATTTT. Amino acid sequence: CASSPFQRGQYF.

J is TRBJ2-5 and V is TRBV18; 7 positions match TRBD1. The ends lost 0 bases at V and 4 bases at J; junction bases unmatched: 5. The CDR3 extends over 15 amino acids. The germline CDR1 and CDR2 sequences are KGHSH and LQKENI. This chain's CDR3 is CASSPPQRGRETQYF. In DNA, the CDR3 is TGTGCCAGCTCACCACCCCAAAGGGGGCGAGAGACCCAGTACTTC.

The rearrangement uses TRBV6-1 and TRBJ1-5; maybe TRBD1 (5 bases). Germline V gives CDR1 MNHNS, CDR2 SASEGT. V was shortened by 2 bases and J by 2 bases, with 13 bases between the two germline ends. The CDR3 spans 16 residues. The CDR3 spells CASSEIGDWGNQPQHF. The CDR3 region has the DNA TGTGCCAGCAGTGAAATAGGGGACTGGGGCAATCAGCCCCAGCATTTT.

V and J are TRBV2 and TRBJ2-7; 8 positions match TRBD2. The germline gives CDR1 SNHLY, CDR2 FYNNEI. The CDR3 loop spans 15 amino acids. V was pared by 5 bases and J by 3 bases, with 9 bases of the junction left unmatched. For the CDR3, the DNA is TGTGCCAGCAGTACATCTAGCGGGTCTAACTACGAGCAGTACTTC. Its translation is CASSTSSGSNYEQYF. Full variable domain (remainder filled in from reference TRBV2 and TRBJ2-7): EPEVTQTPSHQVTQMGQEVILRCVPISNHLYFYWYRQILGQKVEFLVSFYNNEISEKSEIFDDQFSVERPDGSNFTLKIRSTKLEDSAMYFCASSTSSGSNYEQYFGPGTRLTVT.

The rearrangement uses TRBV5-1 and TRBJ2-5; 10 nucleotides agree with TRBD2. Germline assignment: CDR1 SGHRS and CDR2 YFSETQ. After removal of 0 bases from V and 5 bases from J, the junction contained 7 bases not matched to a gene. The CDR3 is made up of 16 amino acids. CDR3 sequence reads: CASSLAASGSGETQYF. The CDR3 DNA is TGCGCCAGCAGCTTGGCGGCTAGCGGGAGCGGCGAGACCCAGTACTTC. The full variable domain, rest sourced from reference TRBV5-1 and TRBJ2-5, is KAGVTQTPRYLIKTRGQQVTLSCSPISGHRSVSWYQQTPGQGLQFLFEYFSETQRNKGNFPGRFSGRQFSNSRSEMNVSTLELGDSALYLCASSLAASGSGETQYFGPGTRLLVL.

This clone is a singleton in its sample. The rearrangement links TRBV30 to TRBJ1-5, with unresolved D. The CDR3 contains 15 residues. Germline CDR1 is GTSNPN and CDR2 is SVGIG (reference sequence). Trimming removed 1 base from V and 0 bases from J, with 10 bases in between. Here the CDR3 reads CAWSENSNSNQPQHF. CDR3 DNA sequence: TGTGCCTGGAGTGAAAACAGCAATAGCAATCAGCCCCAGCATTTT.